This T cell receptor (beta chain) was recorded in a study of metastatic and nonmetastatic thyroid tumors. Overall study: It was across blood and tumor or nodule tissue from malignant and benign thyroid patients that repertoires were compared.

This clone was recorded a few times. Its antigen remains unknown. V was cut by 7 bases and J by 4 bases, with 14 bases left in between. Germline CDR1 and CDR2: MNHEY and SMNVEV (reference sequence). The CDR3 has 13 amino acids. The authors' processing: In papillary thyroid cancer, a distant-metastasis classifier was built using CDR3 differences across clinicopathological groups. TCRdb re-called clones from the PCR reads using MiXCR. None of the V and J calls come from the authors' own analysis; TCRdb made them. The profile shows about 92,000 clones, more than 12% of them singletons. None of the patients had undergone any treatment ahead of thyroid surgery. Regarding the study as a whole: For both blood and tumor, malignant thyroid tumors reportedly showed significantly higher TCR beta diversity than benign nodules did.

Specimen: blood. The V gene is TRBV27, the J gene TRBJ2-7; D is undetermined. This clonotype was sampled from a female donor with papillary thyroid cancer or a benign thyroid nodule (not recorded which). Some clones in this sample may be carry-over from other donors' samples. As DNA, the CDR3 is TGTGCCAGCATTAAGGTACATTTTTACGAGCAGTACTTC. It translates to CASIKVHFYEQYF.